Presented here are 4 T cell receptor beta chains from one specimen sequenced in a study of regulatory T cells in long-lasting Graves disease. Libraries of TCR beta came from iRepertoire HTBI primers plus Arm-PCR of CDR3 regions. TCRdb re-analysed the multiplex PCR reads in MiXCR, keeping a single row per CDR3 protein. The sample lists 400,000 to 500,000 distinct CDR3 sequences; 20% were seen once. Time point given: persistent/refractory GD, antithyroid drugs over 5 years with positive TRAb. The TCR library used RNA extracted from PBMCs. The sequenced sample was peripheral blood mononuclear cells (PBMCs), obtained when the disease was refractory, from a patient treated with antithyroid drugs. The receptors were gathered from a female donor with Graves disease.

This clonotype has at least ten counts. The rearrangement joins TRBV12-3 or TRBV12-4 to TRBJ2-7; 7 positions agree with TRBD2. This CDR3 has 14 residues. V lost 3 bases to trimming and J lost 6 bases; unmatched junction nucleotides: 8. The CDR3 DNA reads TGTGCCAGCAGTTTGGGCGGGAGCCCGCTCGAGCAGTACTTC. Its translation: CASSLGGSPLEQYF.

Many counts were recorded for this clonotype. V gene TRBV12-3 or TRBV12-4 combines with J gene TRBJ2-7, with 10 bases aligning to TRBD2. The V and J ends lost 4 bases and 3 bases, in that order; junction bases with no gene match: 6. There are 15 residues in the CDR3. The CDR3 DNA reads TGTGCCAGCAGTTGGACTAGCGGCGATAACTACGAGCAGTACTTC. It is translated as CASSWTSGDNYEQYF.

This clonotype was detected many times. The chain recombines TRBV28 with TRBJ2-2; no clear D. CDR1 and CDR2 from the germline V gene are MDHEN and SYDVKM. Between the trimmed V and J ends, which lost 1 base and 8 bases, there was a span of 11 bases. CDR3 length: 14 residues. The CDR3 spells CASSLFSGEGELFF. In DNA, the CDR3 is TGTGCCAGCAGTTTATTTTCCGGCGAGGGGGAGCTGTTTTTT.

This clonotype has a count of ten or more. V is TRBV6-1 and J is TRBJ2-5; maybe TRBD1 (5 bases). The CDR3 covers 14 residues. Germline lookup yields CDR1 MNHNS and CDR2 SASEGT. The V and J ends lost 6 bases and 4 bases respectively, with 15 bases between them. This CDR3 is CASSQGQVRETQYF. CDR3 in DNA: TGTGCCAGCAGCCAGGGCCAGGTTCGAGAGACCCAGTACTTC.